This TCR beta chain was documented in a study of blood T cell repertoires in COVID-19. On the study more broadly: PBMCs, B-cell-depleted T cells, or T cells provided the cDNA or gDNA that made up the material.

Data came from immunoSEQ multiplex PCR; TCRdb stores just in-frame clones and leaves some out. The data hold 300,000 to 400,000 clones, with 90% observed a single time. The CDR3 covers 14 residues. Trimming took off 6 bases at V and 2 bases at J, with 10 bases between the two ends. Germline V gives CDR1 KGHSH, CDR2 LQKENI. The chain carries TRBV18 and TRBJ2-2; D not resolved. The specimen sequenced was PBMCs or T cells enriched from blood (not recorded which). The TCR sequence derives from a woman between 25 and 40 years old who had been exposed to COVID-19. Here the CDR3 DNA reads TGTGCCAGCTCCCAGAACAAAAACACCGGGGAGCTGTTTTTT. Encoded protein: CASSQNKNTGELFF.